The 5 T cell receptor beta chains in this list originate from one sample, sequenced in a study of shared clonotypes between healthy human individuals. Libraries were prepared by immunoSEQ multiplex PCR; TCRdb keeps only in-frame clonotypes and omits some of them. The repertoire holds some 1,100,000 clones, with roughly 74% as singletons. The material sequenced was memory CD4+ T cells from PBMCs. Subset of the sample: CD45RA-negative fraction. The receptors were sampled from a man aged 18 to 29 in good health. Some clones in this sample may be carry-over from other donors' samples.

This clone was recorded many times. The V and J genes are TRBV27 and TRBJ1-5, with D perhaps TRBD1 (5 bases). Germline-derived CDR1 and CDR2 are MNHEY and SMNVEV (reference sequence). This CDR3 has 13 amino acids. The V end was cut by 6 bases, the J end by 4 bases, with 10 bases between. The CDR3 bases are TGTGCCAGCAGGATCAGGGTAAATCAGCCCCAGCATTTT. Translation: CASRIRVNQPQHF.

The chain uses TRBV27 and TRBJ1-2; D might be TRBD1 (5 bases). Trimming took 7 bases from V and 2 from J, leaving 17 bases between them. The CDR3 length is 15 residues. Germline assignment: CDR1 MNHEY and CDR2 SMNVEV (reference sequence). CDR3 residues: CASTPRGGTNYGYTF. Here the CDR3 DNA reads TGTGCCAGCACCCCTCGGGGGGGAACGAACTATGGCTACACCTTC.

This rearrangement joins TRBV29-1 to TRBJ2-3; TRBD1 agrees at 8 bases. Germline lookup yields CDR1 SQVTM and CDR2 ANQGSEA. V shed 8 bases, J shed 5 bases, and the junction held 12 bases outside the gene matches. The CDR3 has 14 amino acids. CDR3 amino acids: CSSGQGAVGDTQYF. Here the CDR3 DNA reads TGCAGCTCAGGACAGGGCGCCGTGGGAGATACGCAGTATTTT.

V usage is TRBV4-2 and J usage is TRBJ2-5, with 10 bases identical to TRBD1. The CDR3 consists of 15 residues. Germline CDR1 and CDR2: LGHNA and YNFKEQ. Losses at the gene ends were 1 base for V and 5 bases for J; bases not matched to a gene: 4. The CDR3 spells CASSQGDRGWETQYF. The DNA of the CDR3 is TGTGCCAGCAGCCAAGGGGACAGGGGTTGGGAGACCCAGTACTTC.

The rearrangement uses TRBV7-3 and TRBJ2-1; maybe TRBD1 (6 bases). There are 17 residues in the CDR3. The germline V and J ends were trimmed by 2 bases and 6 bases, with 20 bases remaining between them. The V gene's germline CDR1 is SGHTA and CDR2 FQGTGA. The CDR3 bases are TGTGCCAGCAGCTTACTTCCCCTACAGGGAAGGGTCAATGAGCAGTTCTTC. This sequence encodes CASSLLPLQGRVNEQFF.